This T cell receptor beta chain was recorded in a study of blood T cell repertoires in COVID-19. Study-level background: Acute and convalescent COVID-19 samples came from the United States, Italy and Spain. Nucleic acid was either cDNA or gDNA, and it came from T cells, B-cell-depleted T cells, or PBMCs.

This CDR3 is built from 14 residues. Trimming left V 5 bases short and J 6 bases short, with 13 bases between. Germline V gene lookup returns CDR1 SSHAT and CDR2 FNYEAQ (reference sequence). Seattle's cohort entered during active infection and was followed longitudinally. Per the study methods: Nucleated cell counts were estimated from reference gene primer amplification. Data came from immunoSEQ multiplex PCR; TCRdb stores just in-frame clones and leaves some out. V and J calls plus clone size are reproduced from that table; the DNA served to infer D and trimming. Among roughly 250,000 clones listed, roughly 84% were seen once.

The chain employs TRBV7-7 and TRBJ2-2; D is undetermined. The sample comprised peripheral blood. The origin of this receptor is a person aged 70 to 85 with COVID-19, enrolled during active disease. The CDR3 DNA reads TGTGCCAGCAGCGCATCCAAATCGGCCGGGGAGCTGTTTTTT. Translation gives CASSASKSAGELFF. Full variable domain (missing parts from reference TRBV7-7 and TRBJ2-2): GAGVSQSPRYKVTKRGQDVTLRCDPISSHATLYWYQQALGQGPEFLTYFNYEAQPDKSGLPSDRFSAERPEGSISTLTIQRTEQRDSAMYRCASSASKSAGELFFGEGSRLTVL.